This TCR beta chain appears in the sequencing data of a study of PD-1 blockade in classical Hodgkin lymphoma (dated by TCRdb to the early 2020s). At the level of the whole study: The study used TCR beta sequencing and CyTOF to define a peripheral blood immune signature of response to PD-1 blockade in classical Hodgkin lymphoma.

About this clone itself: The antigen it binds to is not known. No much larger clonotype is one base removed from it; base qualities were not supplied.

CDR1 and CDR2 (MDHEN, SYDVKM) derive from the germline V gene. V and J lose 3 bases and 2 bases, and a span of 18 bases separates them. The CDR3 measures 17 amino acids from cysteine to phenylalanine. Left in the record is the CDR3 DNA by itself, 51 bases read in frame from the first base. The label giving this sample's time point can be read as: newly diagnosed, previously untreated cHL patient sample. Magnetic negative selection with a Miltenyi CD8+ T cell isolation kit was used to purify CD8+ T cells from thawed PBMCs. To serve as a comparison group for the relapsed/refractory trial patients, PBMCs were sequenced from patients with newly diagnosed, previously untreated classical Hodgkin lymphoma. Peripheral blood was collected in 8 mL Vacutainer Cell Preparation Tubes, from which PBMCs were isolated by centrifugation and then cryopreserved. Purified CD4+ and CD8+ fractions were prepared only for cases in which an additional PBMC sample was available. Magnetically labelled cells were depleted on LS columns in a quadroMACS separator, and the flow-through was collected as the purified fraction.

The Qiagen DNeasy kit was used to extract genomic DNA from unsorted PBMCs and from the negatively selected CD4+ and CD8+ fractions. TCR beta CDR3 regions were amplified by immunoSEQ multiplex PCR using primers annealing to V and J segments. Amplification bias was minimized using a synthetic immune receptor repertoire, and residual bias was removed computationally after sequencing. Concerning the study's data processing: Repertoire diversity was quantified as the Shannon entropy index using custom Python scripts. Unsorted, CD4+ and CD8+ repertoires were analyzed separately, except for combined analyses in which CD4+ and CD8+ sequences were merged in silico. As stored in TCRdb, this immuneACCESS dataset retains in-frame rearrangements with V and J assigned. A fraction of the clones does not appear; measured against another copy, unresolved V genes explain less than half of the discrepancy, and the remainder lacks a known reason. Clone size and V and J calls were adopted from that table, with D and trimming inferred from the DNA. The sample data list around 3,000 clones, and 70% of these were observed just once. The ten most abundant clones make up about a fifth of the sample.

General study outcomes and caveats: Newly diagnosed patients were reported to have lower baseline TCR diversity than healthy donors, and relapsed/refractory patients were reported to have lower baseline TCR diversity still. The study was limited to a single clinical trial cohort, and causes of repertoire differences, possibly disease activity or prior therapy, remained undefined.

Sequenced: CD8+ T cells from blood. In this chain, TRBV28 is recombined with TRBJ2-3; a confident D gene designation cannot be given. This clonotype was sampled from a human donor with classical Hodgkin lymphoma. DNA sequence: TGTGCCAGCAGTTTGGACCTTGGCGGCATGCTCACAGATACGCAGTATTTT. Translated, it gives CASSLDLGGMLTDTQYF.